A selection of T cell receptor beta chains follows, all from one sample in a study of shared clonotypes between healthy human individuals. Clones were read by immunoSEQ multiplex PCR, and TCRdb kept only the in-frame ones, dropping some. The table lists a few million clones, 85% to 95% of them singletons. The sequenced material came from naive CD4+ T cells from PBMCs. These TCRs come from a man aged 18 to 30 in good health. Some clones in this sample may be carry-over from other donors' samples. Each CDR3 is given with its conserved first and last residue.

TRBJ2-1 | TRBV6-1 | CASSVGSNEQFF
TRBJ2-5 | TRBV6-5 | CASSRMVWETQYF
TRBJ1-4 | TRBV5-1 | CASTYDGKGEKLFF
TRBJ1-1 | TRBV30 | CAWEDRGAEAFF
TRBJ2-2 | TRBV6-6 | CASINTPGTGELFF
TRBJ2-1 | TRBV7-9 | CASSLVTSNEQFF
TRBJ1-5 | TRBV27 | CASSLRDTNQPQHF
TRBJ2-3 | TRBV9 | CASSPDTDTQYF
TRBJ1-1 | TRBV7-3 | CASSFTRGTNTEAFF
TRBJ2-2 | TRBV10-3 | CAISADVTGELFF
TRBJ2-7 | TRBV28 | CASSQPFGGRAYEQYF
TRBJ2-1 | TRBV28 | CASNVGSTEQFF
TRBJ2-1 | TRBV29-1 | CSARGVAGLQFF
TRBJ2-7 | TRBV5-8 | CASSLGLNPEQYF
TRBJ2-4 | TRBV19 | CAPIEGWGAKNIQYF
TRBJ1-5 | TRBV30 | CAWSVGENQPQHF
TRBJ2-7 | TRBV11-3 | CASSLGTTSGSFHEQYF
TRBJ1-5 | TRBV6-5 | CASSYDFNQPQHF
TRBJ2-3 | TRBV4-1 | CASSRGGLYTDTQYF
TRBJ2-1 | TRBV7-6 | CASSLGTSNEQFF
TRBJ1-4 | TRBV5-1 | CASSPAGTENEKLFF
TRBJ2-1 | TRBV6-6 | CASSPIYSSNEQFF
TRBJ2-5 | TRBV7-2 | CASSPVSGMEETQYF
TRBJ1-1 | TRBV28 | CASSLSGGAGTEAFF
TRBJ2-7 | TRBV9 | CASSVVGGRLNEQYF
TRBJ2-4 | TRBV10-2 | CASSERQSGNIQYF
TRBJ1-1 | TRBV19 | CASSAKLRPGQGGMNTEAFF
TRBJ2-7 | TRBV6-5 | CASSPRLAGPYEQYF
TRBJ2-2 | TRBV5-6 | CASSLRPSNTGELFF
TRBJ2-7 | TRBV10-1 | CASSETGTATYEQYF
TRBJ1-5 | TRBV4-1 | CASSQSGVHSNQPQHF
TRBJ1-2 | TRBV5-4 | CASSLNSGYTF
TRBJ2-3 | TRBV9 | CASSATSGSTDTQYF
TRBJ2-3 | TRBV18 | CASSLAGASLDTQYF
TRBJ2-3 | TRBV6-1 | CASREIPLRTDTQYF